The sequence of this T cell receptor beta chain was determined in a study of cytomegalovirus exposure and HLA in healthy donors. The PCR contained 60 Vbeta and 13 Jbeta primers. The assay was immunoSEQ multiplex PCR, and TCRdb's table has in-frame clones only and misses some. The table lists some 150,000 clones, 60% to 80% of them singletons. CDR1 and CDR2 (germline): MNHEY, SMNVEV (reference sequence). The CDR3 is 15 residues long. V lost 6 bases and J lost 4, with 18 bases in between. Sequencing used PBMCs. The receptor was isolated from a woman aged 40 to 55 in good health and CMV-seropositive. This chain uses TRBV27 with TRBJ1-2, with TRBD1 as a possible D gene (6 bases). CDR3 in amino acids: CASRRDNREGYGYTF. The CDR3 coding sequence is TGTGCCAGCAGGAGGGATAACAGGGAGGGCTATGGCTACACCTTC.